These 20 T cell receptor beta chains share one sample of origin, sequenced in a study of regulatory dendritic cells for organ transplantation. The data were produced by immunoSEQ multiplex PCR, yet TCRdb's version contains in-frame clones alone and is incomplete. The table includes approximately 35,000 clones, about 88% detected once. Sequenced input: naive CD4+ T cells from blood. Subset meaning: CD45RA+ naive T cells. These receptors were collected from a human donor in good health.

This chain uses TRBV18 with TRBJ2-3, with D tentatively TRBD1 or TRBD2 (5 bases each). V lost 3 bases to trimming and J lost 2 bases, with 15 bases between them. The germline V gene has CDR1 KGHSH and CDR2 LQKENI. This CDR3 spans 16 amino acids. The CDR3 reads CASSPPGRRITDTQYF. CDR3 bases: TGTGCCAGCTCACCCCCGGGACGCCGTATCACAGATACGCAGTATTTT.

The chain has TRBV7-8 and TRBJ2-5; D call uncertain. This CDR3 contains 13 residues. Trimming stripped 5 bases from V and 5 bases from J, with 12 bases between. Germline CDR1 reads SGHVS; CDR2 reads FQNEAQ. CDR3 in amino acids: CASSPRNGETQYF. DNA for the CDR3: TGTGCCAGCAGCCCTAGGAACGGTGAGACCCAGTACTTC.

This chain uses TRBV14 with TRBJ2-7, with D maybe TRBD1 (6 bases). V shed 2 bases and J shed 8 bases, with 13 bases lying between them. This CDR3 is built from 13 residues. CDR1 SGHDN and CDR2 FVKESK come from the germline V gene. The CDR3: CASSQSDSSQQYF. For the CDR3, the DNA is TGTGCCAGCAGCCAATCGGACAGCTCTCAGCAGTACTTC.

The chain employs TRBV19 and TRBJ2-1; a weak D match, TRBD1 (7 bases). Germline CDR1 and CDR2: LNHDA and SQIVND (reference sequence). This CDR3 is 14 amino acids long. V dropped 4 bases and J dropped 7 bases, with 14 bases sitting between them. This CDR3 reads CASSKRGTENEQFF. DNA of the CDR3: TGTGCCAGTAGTAAGCGCGGGACAGAAAATGAGCAGTTCTTC.

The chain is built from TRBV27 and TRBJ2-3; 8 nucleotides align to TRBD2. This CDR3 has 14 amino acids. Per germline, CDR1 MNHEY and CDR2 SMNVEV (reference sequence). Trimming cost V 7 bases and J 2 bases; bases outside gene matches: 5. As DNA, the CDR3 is TGTGCCAGCACTCTCGGACTAGCCACAGATACGCAGTATTTT. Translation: CASTLGLATDTQYF.

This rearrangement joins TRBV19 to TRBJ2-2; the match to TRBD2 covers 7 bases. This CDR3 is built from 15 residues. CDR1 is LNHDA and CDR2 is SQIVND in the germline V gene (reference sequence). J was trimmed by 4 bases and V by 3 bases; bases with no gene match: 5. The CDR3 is CASSILGRGTGELFF. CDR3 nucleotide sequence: TGTGCCAGTAGTATTTTGGGGAGGGGCACCGGGGAGCTGTTTTTT. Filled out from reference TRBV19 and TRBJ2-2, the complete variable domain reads DGGITQSPKYLFRKEGQNVTLSCEQNLNHDAMYWYRQDPGQGLRLIYYSQIVNDFQKGDIAEGYSVSREKKESFPLTVTSAQKNPTAFYLCASSILGRGTGELFFGEGSRLTVL.

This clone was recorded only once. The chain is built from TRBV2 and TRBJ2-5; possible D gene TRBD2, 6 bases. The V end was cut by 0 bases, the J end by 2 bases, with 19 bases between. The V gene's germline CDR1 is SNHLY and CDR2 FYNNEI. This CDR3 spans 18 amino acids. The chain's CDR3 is CASSEAQGRAGDQETQYF. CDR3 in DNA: TGTGCCAGCAGTGAAGCGCAGGGTCGAGCGGGCGATCAAGAGACCCAGTACTTC.

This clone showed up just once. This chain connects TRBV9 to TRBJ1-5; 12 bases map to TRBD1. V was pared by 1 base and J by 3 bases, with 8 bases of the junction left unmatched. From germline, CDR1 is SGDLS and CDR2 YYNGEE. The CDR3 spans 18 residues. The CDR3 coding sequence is TGTGCCAGCAGCGTAACAATAGGGACAGGGGGCGACAATCAGCCCCAGCATTTT. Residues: CASSVTIGTGGDNQPQHF.

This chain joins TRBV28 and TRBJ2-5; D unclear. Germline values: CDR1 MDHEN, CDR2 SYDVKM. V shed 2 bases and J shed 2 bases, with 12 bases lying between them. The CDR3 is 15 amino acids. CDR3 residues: CASSLPARIQETQYF. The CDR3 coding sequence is TGTGCCAGCAGTTTACCCGCGCGGATTCAAGAGACCCAGTACTTC.

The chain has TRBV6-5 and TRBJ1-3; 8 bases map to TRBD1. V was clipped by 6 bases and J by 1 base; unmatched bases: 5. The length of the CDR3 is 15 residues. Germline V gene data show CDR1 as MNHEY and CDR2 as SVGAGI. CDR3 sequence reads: CASSPGTGSGNTIYF. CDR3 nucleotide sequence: TGTGCCAGCAGCCCCGGGACAGGATCTGGAAACACCATATATTTT.

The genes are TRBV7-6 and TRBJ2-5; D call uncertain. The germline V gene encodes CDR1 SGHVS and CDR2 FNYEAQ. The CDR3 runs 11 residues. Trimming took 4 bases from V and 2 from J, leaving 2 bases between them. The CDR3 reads CASSWQETQYF. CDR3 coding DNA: TGTGCCAGCAGCTGGCAAGAGACCCAGTACTTC. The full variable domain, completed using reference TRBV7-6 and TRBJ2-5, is GAGVSQSPRYKVTKRGQDVALRCDPISGHVSLYWYRQALGQGPEFLTYFNYEAQQDKSGLPNDRFSAERPEGSISTLTIQRTEQRDSAMYRCASSWQETQYFGPGTRLLVL.

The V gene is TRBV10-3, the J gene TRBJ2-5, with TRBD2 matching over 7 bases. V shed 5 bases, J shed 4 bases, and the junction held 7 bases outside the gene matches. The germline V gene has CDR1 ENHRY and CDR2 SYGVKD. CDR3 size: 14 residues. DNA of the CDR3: TGTGCCATCAGTACGGGACTATCGGCAGAGACCCAGTACTTC. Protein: CAISTGLSAETQYF.

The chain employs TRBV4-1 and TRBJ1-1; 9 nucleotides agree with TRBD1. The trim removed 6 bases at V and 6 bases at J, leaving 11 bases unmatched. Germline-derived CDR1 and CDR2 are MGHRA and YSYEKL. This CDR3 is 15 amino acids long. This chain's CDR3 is CASRRGGQGRSEAFF. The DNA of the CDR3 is TGCGCCAGCAGACGAGGGGGACAGGGTCGATCTGAAGCTTTCTTT.

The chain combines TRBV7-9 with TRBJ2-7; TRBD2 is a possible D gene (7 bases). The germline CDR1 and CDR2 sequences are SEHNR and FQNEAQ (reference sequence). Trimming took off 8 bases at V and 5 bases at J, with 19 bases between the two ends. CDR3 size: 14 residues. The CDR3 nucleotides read TGTGCCAGCCACAGGGCGGGAGTAGCTGACGAGCAGTACTTC. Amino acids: CASHRAGVADEQYF.

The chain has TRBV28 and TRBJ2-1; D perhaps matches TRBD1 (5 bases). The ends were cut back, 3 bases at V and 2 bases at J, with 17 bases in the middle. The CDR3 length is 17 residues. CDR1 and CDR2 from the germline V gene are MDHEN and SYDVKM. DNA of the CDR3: TGTGCCAGCAGTTTCCCCACTTTAGGGGAAACCTACAATGAGCAGTTCTTC. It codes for CASSFPTLGETYNEQFF.

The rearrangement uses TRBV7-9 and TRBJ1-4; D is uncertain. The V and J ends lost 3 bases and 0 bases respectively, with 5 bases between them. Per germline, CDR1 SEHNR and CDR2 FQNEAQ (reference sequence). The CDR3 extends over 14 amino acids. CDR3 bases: TGTGCCAGCAGCTTTACTGCAACTAATGAAAAACTGTTTTTT. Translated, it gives CASSFTATNEKLFF.

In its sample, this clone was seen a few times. The CDR3 spells CASSPGQGYTEAFF. CDR3 nucleotides: TGTGCCAGCTCACCTGGACAGGGTTACACTGAAGCTTTCTTT. The rearrangement links TRBV18 to TRBJ1-1, with 8 bases aligning to TRBD1. Trimming at V came to 3 bases and at J to 3 bases, leaving 3 bases not matched to a gene. There are 14 residues in the CDR3. Germline V lookup: CDR1 KGHSH, CDR2 LQKENI.

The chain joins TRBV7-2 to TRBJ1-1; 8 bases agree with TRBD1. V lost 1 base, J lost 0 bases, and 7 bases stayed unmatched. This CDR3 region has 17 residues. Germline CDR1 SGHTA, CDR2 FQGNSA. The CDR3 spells CASSLDRGRGMNTEAFF. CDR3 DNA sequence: TGTGCCAGCAGCTTAGACAGGGGGAGAGGGATGAACACTGAAGCTTTCTTT.

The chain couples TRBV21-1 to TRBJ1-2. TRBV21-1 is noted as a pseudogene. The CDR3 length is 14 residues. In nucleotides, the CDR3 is TGTGCCAGCAGCAAAGTACGCGGGTGGGATGGCTACACCTTC. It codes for CASSKVRGWDGYTF.

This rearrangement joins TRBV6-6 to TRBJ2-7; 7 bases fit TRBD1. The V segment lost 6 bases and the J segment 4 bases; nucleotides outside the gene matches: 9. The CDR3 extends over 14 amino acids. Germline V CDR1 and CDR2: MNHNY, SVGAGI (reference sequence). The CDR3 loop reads CASRGRGQQYEQYF. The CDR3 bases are TGTGCCAGCAGAGGCCGGGGACAGCAATACGAGCAGTACTTC.